These 16 T cell receptor beta chains were sequenced from one sample in a study of spatial heterogeneity in lung cancer. Time point of the sample: blood at routine non-recurrence follow-up after resection. A single record per CDR3 protein comes from TCRdb applying MiXCR to the 5' RACE reads. This sample has tens of thousands of distinct CDR3 sequences, with 10% to 15% found just once. Sample: PBMCs, taken at follow-up. The receptor source for this set is a male donor with early-stage non-small cell lung cancer.

This clonotype showed up many times. The chain carries TRBV7-9 and TRBJ2-3, with TRBD2 matching over 8 bases. Germline-derived CDR1 and CDR2 are SEHNR and FQNEAQ (reference sequence). The V segment lost 5 bases and the J segment 2 bases; nucleotides outside the gene matches: 9. The CDR3 spans 16 residues. The CDR3 DNA reads as TGTGCCAGCAGCCCCGCGGTAGCGGGACCCACAGATACGCAGTATTTT. Translation: CASSPAVAGPTDTQYF.

This clonotype was seen repeatedly, ten times or more. The V call is TRBV18, the J call TRBJ2-7; D is undetermined. The CDR3 runs to 14 residues. The V gene lost 0 bases and the J gene lost 2 bases, with 8 bases spanning the gap. The V gene's germline CDR1 is KGHSH and CDR2 LQKENI. The CDR3 region is CASSPPGSPYEQYF. CDR3 in DNA: TGTGCCAGCTCACCACCGGGAAGTCCCTACGAGCAGTACTTC.

In this sample, this clonotype turned up many times. The genes are TRBV5-4 and TRBJ1-3; D is possibly TRBD1 (5 bases). V lost 3 bases to trimming and J lost 5 bases, with 27 bases between them. Germline V gives CDR1 SGHNT, CDR2 YYREEE (reference sequence). The CDR3 spans 19 residues. This chain's CDR3 is CASSYQGLELLKFRNTIYF. CDR3 DNA: TGTGCCAGCAGCTATCAGGGACTTGAACTCCTCAAATTCCGAAACACCATATATTTT.

This clonotype was seen at least ten times. CDR3 DNA sequence: TGTGCCAGCAGTAGCGAAGGGGCTGGAAACACCATATATTTT. Translated, it gives CASSSEGAGNTIYF. The rearrangement joins TRBV6-5 to TRBJ1-3; D is perhaps TRBD1 (5 bases). The length of the CDR3 is 14 residues. Per the germline V gene, CDR1 is MNHEY and CDR2 is SVGAGI. The germline V and J ends were trimmed by 5 bases and 2 bases, with 10 bases remaining between them.

This clonotype was seen at least ten times. This sequence joins TRBV20-1 and TRBJ1-5, with 7 positions matching TRBD1. Germline V gives CDR1 DFQATT, CDR2 SNEGSKA (reference sequence). V gave up 0 bases and J gave up 4 bases; unmatched junction bases: 3. The CDR3 runs to 14 residues. The CDR3 here is CSARDVQGNQPQHF. CDR3 DNA: TGCAGTGCTAGAGATGTACAGGGGAATCAGCCCCAGCATTTT.

This clonotype was picked up a small number of times. The CDR3 region is CASSLFEGADNEQFF. For the CDR3, the DNA is TGTGCCAGCAGCTTATTCGAGGGGGCGGACAATGAGCAGTTCTTC. The V and J genes are TRBV11-1 and TRBJ2-1; 7 bases line up with TRBD1. The germline gives CDR1 SGHAT, CDR2 FQDESV (reference sequence). CDR3 length: 15 amino acids. J lost 5 bases, V lost 2 bases, and 6 bases had no gene match.

V and J are TRBV9 and TRBJ2-1, with D possibly being TRBD2 (6 bases). Germline assignment: CDR1 SGDLS and CDR2 YYNGEE. The CDR3 contains 15 residues. Trimming left V 3 bases short and J 8 bases short, with 18 bases between. CDR3 protein: CASSEQPTSYDEQFF. The CDR3 DNA reads as TGTGCCAGCAGCGAACAACCGACTAGTTACGATGAGCAGTTCTTC.

This clonotype was seen only a few times. The chain links TRBV5-6 to TRBJ2-1, with 10 nucleotides matching TRBD2. Per the germline V gene, CDR1 is SGHDT and CDR2 is YYEEEE. The J segment lost 12 bases and the V segment lost 3 bases, leaving 12 bases of the junction unmatched. This CDR3 comprises 15 residues. CDR3 loop: CASSSGLADRRGQFF. The CDR3 DNA follows: TGTGCCAGCAGCTCCGGACTAGCGGACCGTAGGGGGCAGTTCTTC.

The table lists this clonotype with many counts. The genes are TRBV6-2 or TRBV6-3 and TRBJ2-7; D uncertain. Trimming stripped 6 bases from V and 3 bases from J, with 6 bases between. The germline gives CDR1 MNHEY, CDR2 SVGEGT. This CDR3 is 11 amino acids long. The CDR3 loop reads CASSPHYEQYF. The CDR3 coding sequence is TGTGCCAGCAGCCCCCACTACGAGCAGTACTTC.

V is TRBV2 and J is TRBJ2-4; D is undetermined. This CDR3 region has 12 residues. The germline gives CDR1 SNHLY, CDR2 FYNNEI. Trimming stripped 6 bases from V and 6 bases from J, with 9 bases between. The CDR3 sequence is CASRGERNIQYF. The CDR3 DNA follows: TGTGCCAGCAGGGGCGAGAGAAACATTCAGTACTTC.

This clonotype was seen many times. The rearrangement uses TRBV12-3 or TRBV12-4 and TRBJ2-1, with D tentatively TRBD2 (5 bases). This CDR3 comprises 15 residues. Trimming left V 5 bases short and J 0 bases short, with 11 bases between. This CDR3 reads CASSPWRSSYNEQFF. The DNA of the CDR3 is TGTGCCAGCAGTCCTTGGAGGAGCTCCTACAATGAGCAGTTCTTC.

This clonotype was recorded at least ten times. The chain recombines TRBV4-2 with TRBJ2-3, with D possibly being TRBD2 (5 bases). Germline CDR1 LGHNA, CDR2 YNFKEQ. V dropped 0 bases and J dropped 5 bases, with 9 bases sitting between them. This CDR3 comprises 14 residues. CDR3 sequence (DNA): TGTGCCAGCAGCCAAGAACTAGTAGGAGATACGCAGTATTTT. This gives the protein CASSQELVGDTQYF.

V and J are TRBV12-3 or TRBV12-4 and TRBJ1-5, with unresolved D. V was cut by 6 bases and J by 5 bases, with 14 bases left in between. The CDR3 has 14 residues. This CDR3 reads CASRDPGLYQPQHF. CDR3 sequence (DNA): TGTGCCAGCAGGGACCCGGGATTATATCAGCCCCAGCATTTT.

At least ten counts were recorded for this clonotype. The V call is TRBV25-1, the J call TRBJ2-2; 10 bases agree with TRBD1. CDR1 and CDR2 from the germline V gene are MGHDK and SYGVNS. The CDR3 has 17 amino acids. V was pared by 11 bases and J by 4 bases, with 16 bases of the junction left unmatched. The CDR3 loop reads CAGAAGQGISSTGELFF. The DNA for the CDR3 is TGTGCCGGGGCTGCGGGACAGGGGATTTCCTCCACCGGGGAGCTGTTTTTT.

Ten or more counts support this clonotype. The chain recombines TRBV9 with TRBJ2-2; TRBD2 aligns across 10 bases. This CDR3 has 17 residues. Per germline, CDR1 SGDLS and CDR2 YYNGEE. V lost 2 bases to trimming and J lost 5 bases; unmatched junction nucleotides: 9. CDR3 loop: CASSVVGLAVGTGELFF. The DNA for the CDR3 is TGTGCCAGCAGCGTCGTTGGACTAGCGGTAGGAACCGGGGAGCTGTTTTTT. Full variable domain (remainder filled in from reference TRBV9 and TRBJ2-2): DSGVTQTPKHLITATGQRVTLRCSPRSGDLSVYWYQQSLDQGLQFLIQYYNGEERAKGNILERFSAQQFPDLHSELNLSSLELGDSALYFCASSVVGLAVGTGELFFGEGSRLTVL.

In its sample, this clonotype was seen many times. The V and J genes are TRBV7-6 and TRBJ2-7; either TRBD1 or TRBD2 may fit D (6 bases each). This CDR3 has 13 residues. V lost 5 bases and J lost 1, with 9 bases in between. Germline V gene lookup returns CDR1 SGHVS and CDR2 FNYEAQ. This CDR3 reads CASSTGTSYEQYF. CDR3 in DNA: TGTGCCAGCAGCACAGGGACTTCCTACGAGCAGTACTTC. Drawing the rest from reference TRBV7-6 and TRBJ2-7, the complete variable domain is GAGVSQSPRYKVTKRGQDVALRCDPISGHVSLYWYRQALGQGPEFLTYFNYEAQQDKSGLPNDRFSAERPEGSISTLTIQRTEQRDSAMYRCASSTGTSYEQYFGPGTRLTVT.